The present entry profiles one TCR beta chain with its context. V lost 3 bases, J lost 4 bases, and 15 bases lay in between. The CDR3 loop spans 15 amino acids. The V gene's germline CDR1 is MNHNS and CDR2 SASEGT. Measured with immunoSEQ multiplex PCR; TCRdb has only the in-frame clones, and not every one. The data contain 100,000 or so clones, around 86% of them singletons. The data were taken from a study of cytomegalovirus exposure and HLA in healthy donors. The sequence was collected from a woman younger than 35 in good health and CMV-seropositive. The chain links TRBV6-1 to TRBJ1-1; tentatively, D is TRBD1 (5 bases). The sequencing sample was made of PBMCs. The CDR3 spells CASSDSGGGSTEAFF. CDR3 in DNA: TGTGCCAGCAGTGACAGCGGGGGAGGGAGCACTGAAGCTTTCTTT.